The 24 T cell receptor beta chains reported below all come from one sample, sequenced in a study of cytomegalovirus exposure and HLA in healthy donors. Here immunoSEQ multiplex PCR was the method, and the copy in TCRdb shows in-frame clones only, minus some. The table lists roughly 60,000 clones, 90% to 95% of them singletons. Sequenced sample: PBMCs. Source of these receptors: a woman between 18 and 29 years old in good health and CMV-seronegative.

The chain is built from TRBV7-8 and TRBJ2-3; D unresolved. V shed 3 bases and J shed 1 base, with 8 bases lying between them. The length of the CDR3 is 14 residues. Germline V gene lookup returns CDR1 SGHVS and CDR2 FQNEAQ. The CDR3 protein is CASSLEQRTDTQYF. Here the CDR3 DNA reads TGTGCCAGCAGCTTGGAACAGCGCACAGATACGCAGTATTTT.

The V and J genes are TRBV7-9 and TRBJ2-2; D might be TRBD2 (5 bases). Germline assignment: CDR1 SEHNR and CDR2 FQNEAQ (reference sequence). With 1 base removed from V and 3 bases from J, the gap between germline ends came to 9 bases. The CDR3 has 15 residues. Here the CDR3 DNA reads TGTGCCAGCAGCTTAGGGAACGGGGACACCGGGGAGCTGTTTTTT. The encoded protein is CASSLGNGDTGELFF.

This sequence joins TRBV28 and TRBJ2-3; no clear D gene. Germline CDR1 MDHEN, CDR2 SYDVKM. This CDR3 is 15 amino acids long. V gave up 4 bases and J gave up 0 bases, with 11 bases separating them. CDR3 region: CASSSTLGSTDTQYF. The CDR3 DNA reads as TGTGCCAGCAGTTCCACCCTAGGAAGCACAGATACGCAGTATTTT.

CDR3 in amino acids: CASSIRLADEQFF. In DNA, the CDR3 is TGTGCCAGTAGTATCAGACTAGCCGATGAGCAGTTCTTC. V gene TRBV19 combines with J gene TRBJ2-1, with TRBD2 matching over 7 bases. The trim removed 3 bases at V and 8 bases at J, leaving 4 bases unmatched. This CDR3 has 13 amino acids. Germline loops: CDR1 LNHDA, CDR2 SQIVND (reference sequence).

The chain is built from TRBV19 and TRBJ2-2; perhaps TRBD2 as D (5 bases). Germline CDR1 LNHDA, CDR2 SQIVND (reference sequence). Trimming took 3 bases from V and 1 from J, leaving 9 bases between them. The CDR3 has 15 amino acids. In nucleotides, the CDR3 is TGTGCCAGTAGTATCGACGAGGGGAACACCGGGGAGCTGTTTTTT. Encoded protein: CASSIDEGNTGELFF.

The J gene is TRBJ1-3, the V gene TRBV6-1, with TRBD1 matching over 9 bases. Germline V gene sequence: CDR1 MNHNS, CDR2 SASEGT. The CDR3 spans 16 residues. Trimming removed 3 bases from V and 4 bases from J; junction bases left unmatched: 7. The CDR3 nucleotides are TGTGCCAGCAGTGATACAGGGGGCGGCTTCGGAAACACCATATATTTT. Translating it yields CASSDTGGGFGNTIYF.

The rearrangement links TRBV7-9 to TRBJ1-6; the match to TRBD1 covers 8 bases. Germline assignment: CDR1 SEHNR and CDR2 FQNEAQ (reference sequence). V trimming: 7 bases; J trimming: 5 bases; junction bases outside the gene matches: 4. The CDR3 runs to 14 residues. The CDR3: CASNLQGDNSPLHF. The CDR3 nucleotides are TGTGCCAGCAACCTACAGGGGGATAATTCACCCCTCCACTTT.

This sequence joins TRBV18 and TRBJ1-2; no firm D call. CDR1 and CDR2 (germline): KGHSH, LQKENI. This CDR3 contains 14 residues. V was shortened by 0 bases and J by 3 bases, with 8 bases between the two germline ends. CDR3 loop: CASSPPTIDYGYTF. CDR3 DNA sequence: TGTGCCAGCTCACCACCCACGATAGACTATGGCTACACCTTC.

This clone occurred once. This rearrangement joins TRBV5-1 to TRBJ1-5; TRBD1 aligns across 8 bases. The germline V gene has CDR1 SGHRS and CDR2 YFSETQ. The ends lost 4 bases at V and 2 bases at J; junction bases unmatched: 2. The CDR3 length is 14 residues. CDR3 loop: CASSETGGNQPQHF. CDR3 DNA: TGCGCCAGCAGCGAGACAGGGGGCAATCAGCCCCAGCATTTT.

V gene TRBV11-1 combines with J gene TRBJ2-5; 7 nucleotides match TRBD1. The CDR3 runs to 14 residues. Germline V gives CDR1 SGHAT, CDR2 FQDESV (reference sequence). The V and J ends lost 5 bases and 1 base, in that order; junction bases with no gene match: 4. The DNA of the CDR3 is TGTGCCAGCAGCGGGAGACAGGGCCAAGAGACCCAGTACTTC. Protein product: CASSGRQGQETQYF.

This sequence joins TRBV18 and TRBJ2-7; the D gene is possibly TRBD1 (6 bases). Trimming took 6 bases from V and 6 from J, leaving 15 bases between them. This CDR3 is built from 13 residues. The germline CDR1 and CDR2 sequences are KGHSH and LQKENI. CDR3 residues: CASSRDRSVEQYF. CDR3 DNA: TGTGCCAGCTCGCGCGACAGGTCCGTCGAGCAGTACTTC.

The V and J genes are TRBV13 and TRBJ1-1; 7 bases agree with TRBD1. V lost 5 bases to trimming and J lost 2 bases; unmatched junction nucleotides: 8. Germline values: CDR1 PRHDT, CDR2 FYEKMQ (reference sequence). CDR3 length equals 15 residues. CDR3 in DNA: TGTGCCAGCAGCGGGAACAGGGGAATAAACACTGAAGCTTTCTTT. It encodes CASSGNRGINTEAFF.

This clone was detected only once. The chain links TRBV6-1 to TRBJ1-6; tentatively, D is TRBD1 (5 bases). Trimming cost V 4 bases and J 10 bases, with 14 bases left between them. The germline V gene encodes CDR1 MNHNS and CDR2 SASEGT. The CDR3 extends over 14 amino acids. CDR3 coding DNA: TGTGCCAGCAGTGGTTCAAGGGGCGTATCACCCCTCCACTTT. It is translated as CASSGSRGVSPLHF.

V is TRBV28 and J is TRBJ1-4, with TRBD1 identical over 7 bases. The CDR3 totals 15 residues. The germline V gene has CDR1 MDHEN and CDR2 SYDVKM. The V segment lost 6 bases and the J segment 8 bases; nucleotides outside the gene matches: 12. Here the CDR3 reads CASRSQGKDVEKLFF. The CDR3 bases are TGTGCCAGCAGGTCACAGGGGAAGGATGTAGAAAAACTGTTTTTT.

The chain combines TRBV2 with TRBJ2-1; 7 bases are shared with TRBD1. The CDR3 loop spans 19 amino acids. V was clipped by 5 bases and J by 6 bases; unmatched bases: 22. Germline V gene data show CDR1 as SNHLY and CDR2 as FYNNEI. The CDR3 reads CASSPVPGQRNSRVNEQFF. CDR3 nucleotides: TGTGCCAGCAGTCCAGTCCCGGGACAGAGAAACTCGAGGGTCAATGAGCAGTTCTTC.

The chain employs TRBV6-5 and TRBJ1-4; D is undetermined. Germline CDR1 and CDR2: MNHEY and SVGAGI. The CDR3 has 13 amino acids. V gave up 6 bases and J gave up 0 bases, with 5 bases separating them. Here the CDR3 reads CASSLSTNEKLFF. The CDR3 region has the DNA TGTGCCAGCAGCCTCTCAACTAATGAAAAACTGTTTTTT.

The CDR3 DNA reads TGCAGCGTTCGGGACAGGGGGGCCTACGAGCAGTACTTC. This codes for CSVRDRGAYEQYF. This chain connects TRBV29-1 to TRBJ2-7; 11 bases map to TRBD1. The CDR3 covers 13 residues. V dropped 5 bases and J dropped 2; count of bases not matched to a gene: 2. Germline V gives CDR1 SQVTM, CDR2 ANQGSEA.

The chain employs TRBV2 and TRBJ2-5; 9 bases align to TRBD2. With 6 bases clipped from V and 1 base from J, the junction kept 6 bases outside the gene matches. The CDR3 consists of 15 residues. Germline loops: CDR1 SNHLY, CDR2 FYNNEI. CDR3 DNA: TGTGCCAGCAGCGCAGGGACTAGCTCCCAAGAGACCCAGTACTTC. Encoded protein: CASSAGTSSQETQYF.

This chain uses TRBV28 with TRBJ1-2; no reliable D call. CDR1 and CDR2 from the germline V gene are MDHEN and SYDVKM. CDR3 size: 17 residues. Trimming took 6 bases from V and 1 from J, leaving 21 bases between them. The CDR3 loop reads CASSLAALPTGNYGYTF. CDR3 sequence (DNA): TGTGCCAGCAGCTTAGCAGCTCTCCCGACGGGTAACTATGGCTACACCTTC.

The genes are TRBV28 and TRBJ2-5; TRBD1 matches at 7 bases. Losses at the gene ends were 2 bases for V and 4 bases for J; bases not matched to a gene: 4. The CDR3 sequence is 14 residues long. CDR1 MDHEN and CDR2 SYDVKM come from the germline V gene. CDR3 residues: CASSLVGDRETQYF. The CDR3 DNA reads TGTGCCAGCAGTTTAGTGGGGGACAGAGAGACCCAGTACTTC.

The rearrangement joins TRBV6-5 to TRBJ2-7, with TRBD1 identical over 8 bases. Germline CDR1 and CDR2: MNHEY and SVGAGI. The trim removed 5 bases at V and 0 bases at J, leaving 6 bases unmatched. This CDR3 spans 15 amino acids. The CDR3 bases are TGTGCCAGCAGTCCCACAGGGGGTAGCTCCTACGAGCAGTACTTC. Translated, it gives CASSPTGGSSYEQYF.

V usage is TRBV6-5 and J usage is TRBJ2-5; D is perhaps TRBD2 (6 bases). V lost 6 bases to trimming and J lost 5 bases, with 19 bases between them. Germline loops: CDR1 MNHEY, CDR2 SVGAGI. The CDR3 extends over 15 amino acids. The CDR3 bases are TGTGCCAGCAGATTAATTAGTGCAAGCGGGGAGACCCAGTACTTC. It yields the protein CASRLISASGETQYF.

V gene TRBV2 combines with J gene TRBJ2-1, with 10 bases lining up with TRBD2. CDR1 SNHLY and CDR2 FYNNEI come from the germline V gene. The CDR3 length is 15 residues. V lost 5 bases and J lost 8; bases outside the gene matches: 9. The CDR3: CASSPIAGGLHEQFF. The CDR3 DNA sequence: TGTGCCAGCAGTCCGATAGCGGGGGGCCTACATGAGCAGTTCTTC.

The gene calls are TRBV5-6 and TRBJ1-2, with 8 bases identical to TRBD1. V shed 5 bases and J 4 bases; nucleotides not matched to a gene: 7. Germline V gene data show CDR1 as SGHDT and CDR2 as YYEEEE. This CDR3 has 14 residues. The CDR3 bases are TGTGCCAGCAGGCATGGACAGGGACCCTATGGCTACACCTTC. This translates into CASRHGQGPYGYTF.